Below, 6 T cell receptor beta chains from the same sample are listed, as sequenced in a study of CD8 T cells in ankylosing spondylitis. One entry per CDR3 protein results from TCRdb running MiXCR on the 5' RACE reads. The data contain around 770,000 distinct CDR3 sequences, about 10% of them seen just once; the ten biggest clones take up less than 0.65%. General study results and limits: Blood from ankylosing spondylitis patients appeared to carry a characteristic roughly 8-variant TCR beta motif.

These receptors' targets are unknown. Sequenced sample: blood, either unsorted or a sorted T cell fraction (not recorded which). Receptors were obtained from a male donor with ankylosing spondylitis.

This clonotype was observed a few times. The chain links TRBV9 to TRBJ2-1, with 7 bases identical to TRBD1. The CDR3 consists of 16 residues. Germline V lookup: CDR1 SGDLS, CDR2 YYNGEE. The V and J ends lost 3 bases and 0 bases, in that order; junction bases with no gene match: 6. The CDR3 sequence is CASSEGAGSSYNEQFF. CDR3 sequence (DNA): TGTGCCAGCAGCGAGGGGGCAGGGAGCTCCTACAATGAGCAGTTCTTC.

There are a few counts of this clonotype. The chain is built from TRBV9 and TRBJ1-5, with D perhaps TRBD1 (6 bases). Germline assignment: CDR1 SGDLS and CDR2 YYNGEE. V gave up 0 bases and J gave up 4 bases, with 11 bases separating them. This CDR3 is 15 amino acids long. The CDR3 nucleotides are TGTGCCAGCAGCGTAGGGGGACATTCGAATCAGCCCCAGCATTTT. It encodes CASSVGGHSNQPQHF. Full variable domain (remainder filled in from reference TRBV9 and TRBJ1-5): DSGVTQTPKHLITATGQRVTLRCSPRSGDLSVYWYQQSLDQGLQFLIQYYNGEERAKGNILERFSAQQFPDLHSELNLSSLELGDSALYFCASSVGGHSNQPQHFGDGTRLSIL.

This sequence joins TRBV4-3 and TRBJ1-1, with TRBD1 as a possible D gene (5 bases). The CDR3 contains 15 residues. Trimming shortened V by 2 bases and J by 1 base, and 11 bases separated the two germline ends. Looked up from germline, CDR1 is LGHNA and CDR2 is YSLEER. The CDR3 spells CASSQIRDGNTEAFF. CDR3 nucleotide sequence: TGCGCCAGCAGCCAAATCCGGGACGGGAACACTGAAGCTTTCTTT.

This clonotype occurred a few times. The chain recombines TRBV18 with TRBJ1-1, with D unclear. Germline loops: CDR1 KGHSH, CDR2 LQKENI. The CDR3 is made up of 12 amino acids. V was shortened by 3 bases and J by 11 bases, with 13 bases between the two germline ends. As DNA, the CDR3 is TGTGCCAGCTCACCTATGGACCGGCGGGCTTTCTTT. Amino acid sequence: CASSPMDRRAFF.

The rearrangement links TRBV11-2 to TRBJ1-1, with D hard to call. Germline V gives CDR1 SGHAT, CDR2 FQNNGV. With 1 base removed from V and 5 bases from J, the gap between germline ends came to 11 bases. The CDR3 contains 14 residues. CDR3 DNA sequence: TGTGCCAGCAGCTTAGTGGGCCGAGGGACTGAAGCTTTCTTT. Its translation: CASSLVGRGTEAFF. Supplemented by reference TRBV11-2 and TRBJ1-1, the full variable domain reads EAGVAQSPRYKIIEKRQSVAFWCNPISGHATLYWYQQILGQGPKLLIQFQNNGVVDDSQLPKDRFSAERLKGVDSTLKIQPAKLEDSAVYLCASSLVGRGTEAFFGQGTRLTVV.

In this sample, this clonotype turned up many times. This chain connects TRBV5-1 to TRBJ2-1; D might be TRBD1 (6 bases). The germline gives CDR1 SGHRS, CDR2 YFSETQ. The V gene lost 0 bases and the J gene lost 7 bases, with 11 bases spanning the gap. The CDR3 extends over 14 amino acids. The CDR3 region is CASSLGTAVNEQFF. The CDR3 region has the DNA TGCGCCAGCAGCTTGGGGACAGCTGTGAATGAGCAGTTCTTC. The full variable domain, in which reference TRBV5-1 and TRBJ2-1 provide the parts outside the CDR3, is KAGVTQTPRYLIKTRGQQVTLSCSPISGHRSVSWYQQTPGQGLQFLFEYFSETQRNKGNFPGRFSGRQFSNSRSEMNVSTLELGDSALYLCASSLGTAVNEQFFGPGTRLTVL.